These 3 T cell receptor beta chains share one sample of origin, sequenced in a study of cytomegalovirus exposure and HLA in healthy donors. The PCR contained 60 Vbeta and 13 Jbeta primers. The assay was immunoSEQ multiplex PCR, and TCRdb's table has in-frame clones only and misses some. Altogether some 200,000 clones are present, 80% to 85% being singletons, with the ten largest covering about 1.7%. Sequenced sample: PBMCs. The origin of the receptors is a woman aged 18-30 years in good health and CMV-seronegative.

Note on this clone: Other DNA sequences of this sample code for an identical CDR3. The rearrangement joins TRBV7-2 to TRBJ2-1; TRBD2 matches at 9 bases. The CDR3 runs to 16 residues. Germline V gene lookup returns CDR1 SGHTA and CDR2 FQGNSA. With 3 bases clipped from V and 4 bases from J, the junction kept 7 bases outside the gene matches. CDR3: CASSLEAGGPYNEQFF. CDR3 DNA sequence: TGTGCCAGCAGCTTGGAGGCGGGAGGGCCGTACAATGAGCAGTTCTTC.

The chain uses TRBV4-3 and TRBJ2-7; 8 bases map to TRBD1. The V gene's germline CDR1 is LGHNA and CDR2 YSLEER. The CDR3 contains 15 residues. Losses at the gene ends were 4 bases for V and 0 bases for J; bases not matched to a gene: 5. In DNA form, the CDR3 reads TGCGCCAGCAGCCGCCTCAGGGGGCCCTCCTACGAGCAGTACTTC. Translating it yields CASSRLRGPSYEQYF.

The rearrangement links TRBV13 to TRBJ1-2; D unclear. The CDR3 runs 13 residues. The V and J ends lost 5 bases and 5 bases respectively, with 12 bases between them. CDR1 PRHDT and CDR2 FYEKMQ come from the germline V gene (reference sequence). The CDR3 is CASSRDSGYGYTF. Here the CDR3 DNA reads TGTGCCAGCAGCCGCGACTCGGGATATGGCTACACCTTC.